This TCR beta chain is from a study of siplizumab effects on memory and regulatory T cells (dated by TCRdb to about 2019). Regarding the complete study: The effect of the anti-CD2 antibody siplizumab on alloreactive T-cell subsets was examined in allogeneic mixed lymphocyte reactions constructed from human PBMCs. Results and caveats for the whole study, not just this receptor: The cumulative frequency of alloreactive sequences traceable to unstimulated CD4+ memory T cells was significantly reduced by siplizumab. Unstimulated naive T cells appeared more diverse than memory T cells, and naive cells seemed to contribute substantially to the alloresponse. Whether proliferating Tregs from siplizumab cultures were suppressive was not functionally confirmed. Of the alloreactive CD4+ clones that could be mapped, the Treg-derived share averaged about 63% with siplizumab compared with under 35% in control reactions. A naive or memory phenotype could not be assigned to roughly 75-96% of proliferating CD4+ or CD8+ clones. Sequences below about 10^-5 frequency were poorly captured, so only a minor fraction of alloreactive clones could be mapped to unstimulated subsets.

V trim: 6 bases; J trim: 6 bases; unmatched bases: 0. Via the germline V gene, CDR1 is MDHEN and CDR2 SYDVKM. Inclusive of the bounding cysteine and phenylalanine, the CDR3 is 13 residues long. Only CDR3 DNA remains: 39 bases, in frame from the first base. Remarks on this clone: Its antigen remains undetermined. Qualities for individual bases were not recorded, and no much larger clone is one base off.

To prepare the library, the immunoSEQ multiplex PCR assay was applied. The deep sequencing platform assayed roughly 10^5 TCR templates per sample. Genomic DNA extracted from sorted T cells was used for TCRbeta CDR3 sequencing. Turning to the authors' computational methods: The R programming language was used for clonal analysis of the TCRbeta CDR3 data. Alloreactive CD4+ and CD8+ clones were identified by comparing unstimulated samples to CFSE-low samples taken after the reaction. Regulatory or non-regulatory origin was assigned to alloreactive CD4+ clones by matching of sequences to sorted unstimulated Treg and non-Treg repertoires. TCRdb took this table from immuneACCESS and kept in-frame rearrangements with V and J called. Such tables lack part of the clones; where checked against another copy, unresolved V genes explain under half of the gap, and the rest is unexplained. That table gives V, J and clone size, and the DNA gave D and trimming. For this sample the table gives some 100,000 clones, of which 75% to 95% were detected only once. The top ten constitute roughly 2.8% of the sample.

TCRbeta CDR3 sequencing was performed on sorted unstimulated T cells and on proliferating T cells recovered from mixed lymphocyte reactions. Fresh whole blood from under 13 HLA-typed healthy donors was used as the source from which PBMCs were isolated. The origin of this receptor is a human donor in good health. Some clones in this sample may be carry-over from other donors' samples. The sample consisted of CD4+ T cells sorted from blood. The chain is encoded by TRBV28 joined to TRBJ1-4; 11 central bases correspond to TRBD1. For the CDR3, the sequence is CASRGQGDEKLFF. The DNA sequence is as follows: TGTGCCAGCAGGGGACAGGGGGATGAAAAACTGTTTTTT.